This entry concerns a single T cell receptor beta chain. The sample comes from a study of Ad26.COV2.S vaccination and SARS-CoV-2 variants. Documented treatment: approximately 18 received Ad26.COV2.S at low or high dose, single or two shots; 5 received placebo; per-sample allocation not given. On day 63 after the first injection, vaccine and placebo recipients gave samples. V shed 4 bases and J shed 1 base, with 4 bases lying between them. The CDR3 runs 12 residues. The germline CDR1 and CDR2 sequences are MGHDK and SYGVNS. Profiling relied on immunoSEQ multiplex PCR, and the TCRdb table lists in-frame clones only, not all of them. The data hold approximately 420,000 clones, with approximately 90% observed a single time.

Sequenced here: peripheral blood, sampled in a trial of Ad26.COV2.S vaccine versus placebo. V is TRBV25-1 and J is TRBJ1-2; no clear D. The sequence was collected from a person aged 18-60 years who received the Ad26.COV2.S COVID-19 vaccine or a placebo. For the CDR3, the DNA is TGTGCCAGCAGTGGGAATAACTATGGCTACACCTTC. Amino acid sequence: CASSGNNYGYTF.